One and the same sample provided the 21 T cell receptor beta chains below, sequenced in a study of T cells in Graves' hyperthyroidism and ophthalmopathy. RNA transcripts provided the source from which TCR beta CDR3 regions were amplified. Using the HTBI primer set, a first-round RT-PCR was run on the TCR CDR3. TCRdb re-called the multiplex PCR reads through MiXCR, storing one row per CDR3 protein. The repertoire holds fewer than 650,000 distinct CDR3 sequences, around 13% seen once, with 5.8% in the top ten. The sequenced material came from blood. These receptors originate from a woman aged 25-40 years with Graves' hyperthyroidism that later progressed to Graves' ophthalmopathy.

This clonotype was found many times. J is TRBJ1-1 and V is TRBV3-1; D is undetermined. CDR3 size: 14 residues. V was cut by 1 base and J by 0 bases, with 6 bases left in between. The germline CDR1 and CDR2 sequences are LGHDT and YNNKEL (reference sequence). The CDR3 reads CASSQGPMNTEAFF. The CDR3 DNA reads TGTGCCAGCAGCCAAGGGCCGATGAACACTGAAGCTTTCTTT.

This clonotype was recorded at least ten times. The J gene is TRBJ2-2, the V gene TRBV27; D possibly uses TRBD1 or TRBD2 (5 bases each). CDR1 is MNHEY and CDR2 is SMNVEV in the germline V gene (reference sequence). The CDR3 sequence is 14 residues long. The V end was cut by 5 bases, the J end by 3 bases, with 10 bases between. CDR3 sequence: CASSRGADTGELFF. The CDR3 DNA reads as TGTGCCAGCAGTCGAGGGGCGGACACCGGGGAGCTGTTTTTT.

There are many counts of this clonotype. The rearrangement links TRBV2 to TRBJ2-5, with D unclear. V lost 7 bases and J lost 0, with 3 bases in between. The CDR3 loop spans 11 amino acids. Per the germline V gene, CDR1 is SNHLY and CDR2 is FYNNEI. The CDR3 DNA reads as TGTGCCAGCACCTACCAAGAGACCCAGTACTTC. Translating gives CASTYQETQYF.

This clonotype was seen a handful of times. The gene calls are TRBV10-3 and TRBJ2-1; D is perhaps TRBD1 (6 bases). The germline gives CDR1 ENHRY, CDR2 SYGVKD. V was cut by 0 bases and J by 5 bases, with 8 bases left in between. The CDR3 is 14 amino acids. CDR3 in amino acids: CAISESTGHNEQFF. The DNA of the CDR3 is TGTGCCATCAGTGAGTCTACAGGGCACAATGAGCAGTTCTTC.

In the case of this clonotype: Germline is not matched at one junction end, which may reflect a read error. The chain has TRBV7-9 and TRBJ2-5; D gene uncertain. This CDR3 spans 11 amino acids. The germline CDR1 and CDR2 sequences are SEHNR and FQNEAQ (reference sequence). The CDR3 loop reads CASSPSETQCF. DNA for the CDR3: TGTGCCAGCAGCCCTTCTGAGACCCAGTGCTTC.

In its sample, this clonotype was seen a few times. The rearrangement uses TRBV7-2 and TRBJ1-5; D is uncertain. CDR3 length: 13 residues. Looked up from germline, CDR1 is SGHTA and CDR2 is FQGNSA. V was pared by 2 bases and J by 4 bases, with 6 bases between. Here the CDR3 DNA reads TGTGCCAGCAGCTTAACAGTAAATCAGCCCCAGCATTTT. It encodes CASSLTVNQPQHF.

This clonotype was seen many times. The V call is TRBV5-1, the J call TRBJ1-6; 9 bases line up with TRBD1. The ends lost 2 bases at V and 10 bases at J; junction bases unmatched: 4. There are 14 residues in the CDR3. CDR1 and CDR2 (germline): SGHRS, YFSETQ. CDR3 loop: CASSLQGAGSPLHF. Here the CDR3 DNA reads TGCGCCAGCAGCTTACAGGGGGCGGGATCACCCCTCCACTTT.

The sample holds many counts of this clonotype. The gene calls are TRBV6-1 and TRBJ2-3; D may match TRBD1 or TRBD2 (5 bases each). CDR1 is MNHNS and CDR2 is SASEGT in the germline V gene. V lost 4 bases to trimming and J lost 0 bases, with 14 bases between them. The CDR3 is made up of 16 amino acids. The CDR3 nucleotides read TGTGCCAGCAGTGTGGGGGTTTATGCTAGCACAGATACGCAGTATTTT. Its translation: CASSVGVYASTDTQYF.

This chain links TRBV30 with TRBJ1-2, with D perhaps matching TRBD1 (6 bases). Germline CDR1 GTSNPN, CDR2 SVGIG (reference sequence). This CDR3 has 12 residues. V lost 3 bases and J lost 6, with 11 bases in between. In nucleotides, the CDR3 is TGTGCCTGGAGGGCGGGGGGCGATGGCTACACCTTC. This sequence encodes CAWRAGGDGYTF.

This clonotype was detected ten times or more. The CDR3 region is CASSPPGEGWGETQYF. CDR3 DNA sequence: TGTGCCAGCAGTCCCCCGGGCGAGGGGTGGGGAGAGACCCAGTACTTC. V gene TRBV28 combines with J gene TRBJ2-5; D tentatively fits TRBD1 or TRBD2 (5 bases each). The CDR3 length is 16 residues. Trimming took 5 bases from V and 4 from J, leaving 20 bases between them. Germline V gene sequence: CDR1 MDHEN, CDR2 SYDVKM.

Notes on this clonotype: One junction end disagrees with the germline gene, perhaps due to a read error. The CDR3 region has the DNA TGTGCCGGCAGCCATTGGACAGGGAACCAAGAGACCCAGTACTTC. This gives the protein CAGSHWTGNQETQYF. This chain uses TRBV7-2 with TRBJ2-5; 8 nucleotides agree with TRBD1. CDR3 length: 15 residues. Looked up from germline, CDR1 is SGHTA and CDR2 is FQGNSA.

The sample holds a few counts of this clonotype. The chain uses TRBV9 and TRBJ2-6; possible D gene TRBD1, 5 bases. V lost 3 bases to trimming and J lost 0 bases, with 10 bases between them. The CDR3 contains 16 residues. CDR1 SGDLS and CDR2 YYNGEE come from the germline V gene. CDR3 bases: TGTGCCAGCAGCGCCCCTGGGGCCTCTGGGGCCAACGTCCTGACTTTC. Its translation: CASSAPGASGANVLTF.

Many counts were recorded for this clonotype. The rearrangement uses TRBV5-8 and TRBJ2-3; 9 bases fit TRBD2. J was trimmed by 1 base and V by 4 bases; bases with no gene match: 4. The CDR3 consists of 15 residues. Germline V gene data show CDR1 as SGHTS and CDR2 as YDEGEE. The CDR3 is CASSTREGGTDTQYF. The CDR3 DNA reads TGTGCCAGCAGCACGCGGGAGGGAGGCACAGATACGCAGTATTTT.

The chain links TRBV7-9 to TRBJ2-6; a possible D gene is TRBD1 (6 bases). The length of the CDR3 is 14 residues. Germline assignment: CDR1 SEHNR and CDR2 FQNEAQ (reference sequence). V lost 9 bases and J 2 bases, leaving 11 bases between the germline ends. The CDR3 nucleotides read TGTGCCAGTGAGCAGGGGACTGGGGCCAACGTCCTGACTTTC. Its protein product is CASEQGTGANVLTF.

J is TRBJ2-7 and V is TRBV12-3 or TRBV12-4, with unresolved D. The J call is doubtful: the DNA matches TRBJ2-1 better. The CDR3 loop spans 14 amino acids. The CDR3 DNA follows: TGTGCCAGCAGATCGCGGAGTTACTCCTACGAGCAGTTCTTC. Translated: CASRSRSYSYEQFF.

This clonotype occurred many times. CDR3 DNA sequence: TGTGCCAGCAGCTTAAAACGGGGGGAAGCCTACGAGCAGTACTTC. It specifies CASSLKRGEAYEQYF. The rearrangement links TRBV11-3 to TRBJ2-7; 7 positions match TRBD2. The V segment lost 2 bases and the J segment 2 bases; nucleotides outside the gene matches: 6. The CDR3 extends over 15 amino acids. In germline, CDR1 is SGHNT, CDR2 YENEEA.

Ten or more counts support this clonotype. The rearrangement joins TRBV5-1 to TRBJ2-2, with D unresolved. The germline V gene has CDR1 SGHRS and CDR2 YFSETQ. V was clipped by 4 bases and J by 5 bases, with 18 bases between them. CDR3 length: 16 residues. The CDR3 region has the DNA TGCGCCAGCAGCCCGGACGCCGTCCCCGGAACCGGGGAGCTGTTTTTT. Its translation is CASSPDAVPGTGELFF.

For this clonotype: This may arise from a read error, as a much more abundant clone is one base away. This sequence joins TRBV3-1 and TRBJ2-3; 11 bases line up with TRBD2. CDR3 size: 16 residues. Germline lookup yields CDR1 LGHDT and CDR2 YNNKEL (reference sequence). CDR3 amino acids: CASSRWTSGYTDAQYF. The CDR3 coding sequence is TGTGCCAGCAGCCGATGGACTAGCGGGTACACAGATGCGCAGTATTTT.

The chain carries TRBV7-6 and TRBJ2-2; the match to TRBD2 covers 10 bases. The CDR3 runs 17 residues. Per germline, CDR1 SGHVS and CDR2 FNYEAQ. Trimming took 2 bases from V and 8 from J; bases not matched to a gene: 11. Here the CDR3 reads CASSLFPAGGSAGELFF. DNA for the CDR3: TGTGCCAGCAGCTTATTCCCAGCGGGAGGGTCGGCGGGGGAGCTGTTTTTT.

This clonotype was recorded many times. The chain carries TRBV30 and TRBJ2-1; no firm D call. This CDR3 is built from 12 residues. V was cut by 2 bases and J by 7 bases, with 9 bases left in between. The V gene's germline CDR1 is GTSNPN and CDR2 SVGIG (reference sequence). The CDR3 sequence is CAWSRIWNEQFF. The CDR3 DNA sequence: TGTGCCTGGAGTCGCATTTGGAATGAGCAGTTCTTC.

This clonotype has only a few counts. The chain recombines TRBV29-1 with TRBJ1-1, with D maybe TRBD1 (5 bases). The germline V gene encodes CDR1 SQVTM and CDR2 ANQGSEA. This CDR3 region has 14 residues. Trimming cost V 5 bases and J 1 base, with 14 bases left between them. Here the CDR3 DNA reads TGCAGCGTTTCAGGGTGGGATGGGAACACTGAAGCTTTCTTT. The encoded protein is CSVSGWDGNTEAFF.